The rows below give T cell receptor beta chains drawn from one sample of a study of blood T cell repertoires in COVID-19. Here immunoSEQ multiplex PCR was the method, and the copy in TCRdb shows in-frame clones only, minus some. The sample lists around 140,000 clones, around 80% occurring once. Material for sequencing was PBMCs or T cells enriched from blood (not recorded which). The receptors stem from a woman aged 50 to 60 who had recovered from COVID-19. The CDR3 runs from the conserved cysteine through the conserved F or W. A D gene is named only where the DNA matches it firmly. Only some rows state a clone size, as once, few, many or a class for expanded clones.

>.|TRBV27|.|TRBJ1-2
CASRPHDRLEGYTF
TGTGCCAGCAGACCACACGACAGGTTGGAAGGCTACACCTTC
>many|TRBV11-2|.|TRBJ1-1
CASSFSGVVGTEAFF
TGTGCCAGCAGCTTCAGTGGAGTTGTAGGCACTGAAGCTTTCTTT
>once|TRBV5-1|TRBD1|TRBJ2-5
CASSSPQGARVTQYF
TGCGCCAGCAGCTCCCCCCAGGGGGCGCGGGTGACCCAGTACTTC
>.|TRBV12-3/TRBV12-4|.|TRBJ2-5
CASSWTVQETQYF
TGTGCCAGCAGCTGGACAGTACAAGAGACCCAGTACTTC
>.|TRBV2|.|TRBJ2-1
CASSVSGQYNEQFF
TGTGCCAGCAGTGTATCAGGGCAATACAATGAGCAGTTCTTC
>.|TRBV19|.|TRBJ2-3
CASSIWGRRGSTDTQYF
TGTGCCAGTAGTATCTGGGGGCGCAGGGGAAGCACAGATACGCAGTATTTT
>.|TRBV29-1|TRBD1|TRBJ1-1
CSVPGTGYGTEAFF
TGCAGCGTTCCCGGGACAGGGTATGGCACTGAAGCTTTCTTT
>.|TRBV4-1|.|TRBJ1-2
CASSQEGGGPFYGYTF
TGCGCCAGCAGCCAAGAAGGGGGGGGCCCCTTCTATGGCTACACCTTC
>few|TRBV5-1|TRBD2|TRBJ2-1
CASSGQTSDDEQFF
TGCGCCAGCAGCGGACAAACTAGCGACGATGAGCAGTTCTTC
>.|TRBV27|.|TRBJ1-5
CASTPRSPASQPQHF
TGTGCCAGTACACCCAGGTCGCCAGCCAGTCAGCCCCAGCATTTT
>.|TRBV5-4|TRBD1|TRBJ1-6
CASSTKTGINSPLHF
TGTGCCAGCAGCACGAAGACAGGGATTAATTCACCCCTCCACTTT
>.|TRBV28|.|TRBJ1-2
CASSPPLGGSSYGYTF
TGTGCCAGCAGTCCCCCGTTAGGGGGTAGTAGCTATGGCTACACCTTC
>.|TRBV9|.|TRBJ1-2
CASSPTGTLRSGYTF
TGTGCCAGCAGCCCAACCGGGACACTGCGGAGTGGCTACACCTTC
>.|TRBV19|.|TRBJ2-7
CASSMPSRTSSYEQYF
TGTGCCAGTAGTATGCCTTCCAGGACAAGTTCCTACGAGCAGTACTTC
>.|TRBV11-2|TRBD1|TRBJ1-2
CASSPLSQGAGGYTF
TGTGCCAGCAGCCCCCTTAGTCAGGGGGCAGGTGGCTACACCTTC
>.|TRBV7-2|.|TRBJ1-1
CASSFSLNTEAFF
TGTGCCAGCAGCTTCTCTCTGAACACTGAAGCTTTCTTT
>.|TRBV21-1|.|TRBJ2-2
CASKGEVAGVDTGELFF
TGTGCCAGCAAAGGGGAAGTGGCGGGGGTAGACACCGGGGAGCTGTTTTTT
>.|TRBV15|.|TRBJ1-2
CATSRVGRMGRDHYGYTF
TGTGCCACCAGCAGAGTGGGGCGTATGGGGCGGGATCATTATGGCTACACCTTC
>.|TRBV27|TRBD1|TRBJ1-3
CASSPTGSGNTIYF
TGTGCCAGCAGCCCGACAGGGTCCGGAAACACCATATATTTT
>.|TRBV5-1|.|TRBJ2-2
CASSFYTEAGELFF
TGCGCCAGCAGCTTTTATACAGAAGCCGGGGAGCTGTTTTTT
>.|TRBV24-1|TRBD2|TRBJ2-3
CATSDWSGGATDTQYF
TGTGCCACCAGTGACTGGAGCGGGGGGGCCACAGATACGCAGTATTTT
>.|TRBV28|TRBD1|TRBJ1-2
CASRETGGALHGYTF
TGTGCCAGCAGAGAGACAGGGGGCGCATTACATGGCTACACCTTC
>few|TRBV30|.|TRBJ2-7
CAWSVQDSYEQYF
TGTGCCTGGAGTGTACAGGATTCCTACGAGCAGTACTTC
>.|TRBV24-1|TRBD1|TRBJ2-2
CATRTGGNTGELFF
TGTGCCACGAGGACAGGGGGTAACACCGGGGAGCTGTTTTTT
>.|TRBV3-1/TRBV3-2|.|TRBJ2-1
CASSQDGRDGDEQFF
TGTGCCAGCAGCCAAGATGGCAGGGATGGCGATGAGCAGTTCTTC
>.|TRBV10-3|.|TRBJ1-1
CAISDPGIVVTEAFF
TGTGCCATCAGTGATCCAGGGATAGTTGTCACTGAAGCTTTCTTT
>once|TRBV19|.|TRBJ2-1
CASRNTQGRVFDNEQFF
TGTGCCAGTAGGAACACACAGGGTCGGGTTTTCGACAATGAGCAGTTCTTC
>.|TRBV5-1|TRBD1|TRBJ2-2
CASSQQGASTGELFF
TGCGCCAGCAGCCAACAGGGGGCGAGCACCGGGGAGCTGTTTTTT
>.|TRBV5-1|.|TRBJ1-2
CASSLANFPYYTF
TGCGCCAGCAGCTTGGCCAACTTCCCTTACTACACCTTC
>many|TRBV28|.|TRBJ1-6
CAETQGNSPLHF
TGTGCCGAGACGCAGGGGAATTCACCCCTCCACTTT
>.|TRBV28|.|TRBJ2-2
CASSLYQSGELFF
TGTGCCAGCAGTTTATACCAGTCCGGGGAGCTGTTTTTT
>few|TRBV6-1|.|TRBJ1-1
CASSEEQVSTEAFF
TGTGCCAGCAGTGAAGAACAGGTTAGCACTGAAGCTTTCTTT
>.|TRBV28|.|TRBJ2-7
CASGGRRWYEQYF
TGTGCCAGCGGTGGTAGGAGATGGTACGAGCAGTACTTC